This T cell receptor beta chain was sequenced for a study of T-cell memory formation after mild COVID-19. From the 5' RACE reads, TCRdb called clonotypes with MiXCR, one entry per CDR3 protein. The sample carries roughly 260,000 distinct CDR3 sequences, 15% to 20% recorded once. Whole-study findings and limits: Proof of SARS-CoV-2 specificity was absent for the second-wave clones that crested on day 37.

In this sample, this clonotype turned up a few times. The antigen is undetermined. The CDR3 has 15 residues. V gave up 4 bases and J gave up 5 bases; unmatched junction bases: 8. Germline V gives CDR1 SGHKS, CDR2 YYEKEE (reference sequence). V and J are TRBV5-5 and TRBJ1-1; TRBD1 matches 10 bases. The source is a man in his late teens or twenties who had mild COVID-19 (a few samples of this study predate the infection). Cell type and time point are not known. The specimen sequenced was PBMCs or a T cell subset sorted from them (not recorded which). CDR3 amino acids: CASSRGQGVLTEAFF. CDR3 DNA: TGTGCCAGCAGCAGAGGACAGGGGGTTCTAACTGAAGCTTTCTTT.